A selection of T cell receptor beta chains follows, all from one sample in a study of molecular identifiers for immune sequencing clone quantification. In TCRdb, the PCR reads were re-called with MiXCR into one record per CDR3 protein. The sample has under 600,000 distinct CDR3 sequences; about 25% are singletons. Sequenced: naive CD8+ T cells from blood, with Jurkat cell RNA spiked in. The receptors were gathered from a human donor in good health. Some libraries in this study had Jurkat cell RNA spiked in. The CDR3 runs from the conserved cysteine through the conserved F or W. D genes are given only for firm matches. Part of the rows lack a size; the others show once, few, many or a class for expanded clones.

>TRBD2|TRBJ2-1|many|TRBV6-5
CASSYSSGGIYNEQFF
TGTGCCAGCAGTTACTCGTCGGGAGGAATTTACAATGAGCAGTTCTTC
>NA|TRBJ2-5|NA|TRBV14
CASSRQPLQETQYF
TGTGCCAGCAGCCGACAGCCCCTTCAAGAGACCCAGTACTTC
>NA|TRBJ2-3|NA|TRBV6-2/TRBV6-3
CAGSYLRLRASTDTQYF
TGTGCCGGCAGTTACTTACGGCTTCGGGCCAGCACAGATACGCAGTATTTT
>NA|TRBJ1-4|many|TRBV12-3/TRBV12-4
CASSQGNEKLFF
TGTGCCAGCAGCCAAGGGAATGAAAAACTGTTTTTT
>TRBD2|TRBJ2-5|many|TRBV29-1
CSVPSGQGSETQYF
TGCAGCGTCCCTAGCGGGCAGGGTTCCGAGACCCAGTACTTC
>TRBD1|TRBJ2-7|few|TRBV12-3/TRBV12-4
CASSSADGQDPYEQYF
TGTGCCAGCAGTTCAGCAGACGGACAGGATCCTTACGAGCAGTACTTC
>NA|TRBJ1-1|few|TRBV4-3
CASSQDLPVRNTEAFF
TGCGCCAGCAGCCAAGATCTGCCTGTGAGGAACACTGAAGCTTTCTTT
>NA|TRBJ1-5|few|TRBV2
CASSDRADQPQHF
TGTGCCAGCAGTGACAGGGCGGATCAGCCCCAGCATTTT
>TRBD1|TRBJ2-2|NA|TRBV11-2
CASSLTADRGLTGELFF
TGTGCCAGCAGCTTAACGGCGGACAGGGGGCTTACCGGGGAGCTGTTTTTT
>NA|TRBJ2-7|many|TRBV29-1
CSVDVGTYEQYF
TGCAGCGTTGACGTCGGAACCTACGAGCAGTACTTC
>NA|TRBJ1-2|few|TRBV4-3
CASSQDSGAYGYTF
TGCGCCAGCAGCCAAGATTCAGGGGCCTATGGCTACACCTTC
>NA|TRBJ1-5|few|TRBV19
CASSSGARQPQHF
TGTGCCAGTAGTTCAGGGGCCCGGCAGCCCCAGCATTTT
>NA|TRBJ1-1|few|TRBV2
CASSESRVDPEAFF
TGTGCCAGCAGTGAAAGTAGGGTGGATCCCGAAGCTTTCTTT
>NA|TRBJ1-1|few|TRBV7-3
CASSLKGWTEAFF
TGTGCCAGCAGCTTAAAGGGGTGGACTGAAGCTTTCTTT
>TRBD2|TRBJ2-2|NA|TRBV4-3
CASSQDRGGAGELFF
TGCGCCAGCAGCCAAGATCGGGGAGGGGCCGGGGAGCTGTTTTTT
>TRBD1|TRBJ2-5|NA|TRBV15
CATRTDRGRETQYF
TGTGCCACCAGAACGGACAGGGGGCGTGAGACCCAGTACTTC
>NA|TRBJ2-5|many|TRBV5-4
CASSEELGQETQYF
TGTGCCAGCAGCGAGGAGTTAGGCCAAGAGACCCAGTACTTC
>NA|TRBJ2-3|few|TRBV6-5
CASSYGGGASRWDTQYF
TGTGCCAGCAGTTACGGGGGTGGAGCGTCCCGGTGGGATACGCAGTATTTT
>NA|TRBJ1-1|few|TRBV4-1
CASSLRPGAEAFF
TGCGCCAGCAGCCTCCGGCCCGGGGCTGAAGCTTTCTTT
>NA|TRBJ2-7|NA|TRBV20-1
CSASPQEHYEQYF
TGCAGTGCTAGCCCCCAAGAGCACTACGAGCAGTACTTC
>TRBD2|TRBJ2-3|NA|TRBV27
CASSLSGLAGASGTQYF
TGTGCCAGCAGTTTATCGGGACTAGCGGGAGCTTCAGGTACGCAGTATTTT
>NA|TRBJ2-7|NA|TRBV7-3
CASSLTAPGSEQYF
TGTGCCAGCAGCTTAACGGCGCCAGGTAGCGAGCAGTACTTC
>NA|TRBJ1-1|many|TRBV5-4
CASSFPENNTEAFF
TGTGCCAGCAGCTTCCCAGAGAATAACACTGAAGCTTTCTTT
>NA|TRBJ1-1|NA|TRBV3-1
CASSQRLGQHTEAFF
TGTGCCAGCAGCCAACGGCTGGGGCAGCACACTGAAGCTTTCTTT
>NA|TRBJ2-1|few|TRBV11-3
CASSFSAGAGEQFF
TGTGCCAGCAGCTTTTCGGCAGGGGCCGGTGAGCAGTTCTTC
>TRBD2|TRBJ2-7|NA|TRBV4-3
CASSQDGPAGGPYEQYF
TGCGCCAGCAGCCAAGATGGGCCAGCGGGAGGTCCCTACGAGCAGTACTTC
>TRBD1|TRBJ1-3|few|TRBV7-9
CASSLGDSSFSGNTIYF
TGTGCCAGCAGCTTAGGGGACAGTTCGTTCTCTGGAAACACCATATATTTT
>NA|TRBJ2-5|NA|TRBV5-1
CASSSEGAWWETQYF
TGCGCCAGCAGCTCGGAGGGGGCCTGGTGGGAGACCCAGTACTTC
>NA|TRBJ2-3|NA|TRBV6-2/TRBV6-3
CASSSNRVPLGLTDTQYF
TGTGCCAGCAGTTCTAACAGGGTTCCTCTGGGGTTGACAGATACGCAGTATTTT
>NA|TRBJ1-3|NA|TRBV13
CAGSALGFSGNTIYF
TGTGCCGGCAGCGCGCTCGGTTTTTCTGGAAACACCATATATTTT
>NA|TRBJ2-7|NA|TRBV7-2
CASSLGEWEQYF
TGTGCCAGCAGCTTGGGGGAATGGGAGCAGTACTTC
>NA|TRBJ2-7|NA|TRBV20-1
CSASGAPYEQYF
TGCAGTGCTAGCGGAGCACCCTACGAGCAGTACTTC
>NA|TRBJ2-7|NA|TRBV5-6
CASSLGTVPEQYF
TGTGCCAGCAGCTTGGGGACTGTCCCCGAGCAGTACTTC
>NA|TRBJ2-5|NA|TRBV5-6
CASGLGSQEETQYF
TGTGCCAGCGGACTTGGTAGTCAGGAAGAGACCCAGTACTTC
>NA|TRBJ2-3|few|TRBV20-1
CSARDVLGGRGTDTQYF
TGCAGTGCTAGAGATGTTTTGGGGGGCAGGGGCACAGATACGCAGTATTTT
>NA|TRBJ1-1|NA|TRBV6-2/TRBV6-3
CARLPGTPLAAFF
TGTGCCCGCTTACCTGGGACCCCCCTCGCAGCTTTCTTT
>NA|TRBJ1-2|NA|TRBV7-9
CASSSGGRNGYTF
TGTGCCAGCAGCTCTGGGGGGCGAAATGGCTACACCTTC
>TRBD2|TRBJ2-3|NA|TRBV20-1
CSARARTSGRPHSTDTQYF
TGCAGTGCTAGAGCCCGGACTAGCGGGAGGCCCCATAGCACAGATACGCAGTATTTT
>TRBD1|TRBJ2-7|many|TRBV27
CASSQGVTAYEQYF
TGTGCCAGCAGCCAGGGGGTTACCGCCTACGAGCAGTACTTC
>NA|TRBJ2-7|NA|TRBV4-1
CASSQGGELYF
TGCGCCAGCAGCCAAGGCGGGGAGCTGTACTTC
>TRBD1|TRBJ1-1|NA|TRBV4-1
CASSQRPGTGGLTEAFF
TGCGCCAGCAGCCAGAGACCCGGGACAGGGGGCCTCACTGAAGCTTTCTTT
>NA|TRBJ2-2|few|TRBV11-2
CASSLLIADTGELFF
TGTGCCAGCAGCTTACTGATTGCCGACACCGGGGAGCTGTTTTTT
>NA|TRBJ2-5|few|TRBV4-1
CASSQEGRGGETQYF
TGCGCCAGCAGCCAAGAAGGCCGGGGCGGGGAGACCCAGTACTTC
>NA|TRBJ1-5|NA|TRBV27
CASSLSFDRSNQPQHF
TGTGCCAGCAGTTTATCCTTCGACAGAAGTAATCAGCCCCAGCATTTT
>TRBD1|TRBJ2-2|NA|TRBV28
CASSTDRVNTGELFF
TGTGCCAGCAGCACAGACAGGGTGAACACCGGGGAGCTGTTTTTT
>NA|TRBJ1-3|few|TRBV5-5
CASAKTGYSGNTIYF
TGTGCCAGCGCGAAGACAGGTTACTCTGGAAACACCATATATTTT
>NA|TRBJ2-5|NA|TRBV27
CASSHQGAQEPQYF
TGTGCCAGCAGTCATCAAGGGGCGCAAGAGCCCCAGTACTTC
>NA|TRBJ2-5|NA|TRBV9
CASSVSGWQETQYF
TGTGCCAGCAGCGTGTCAGGGTGGCAAGAGACCCAGTACTTC
>NA|TRBJ2-5|NA|TRBV11-2
CTSSLVSPGKETQYF
TGTACCAGCAGCTTAGTCAGTCCCGGCAAAGAGACCCAGTACTTC
>NA|TRBJ2-1|NA|TRBV19
CASSIGVWGTNEQFF
TGTGCCAGTAGTATTGGGGTTTGGGGAACCAATGAGCAGTTCTTC
>NA|TRBJ1-2|few|TRBV6-2/TRBV6-3
CASSFLGQGRGYGYTF
TGTGCCAGCAGTTTCTTGGGACAAGGCCGAGGCTATGGCTACACCTTC
>TRBD2|TRBJ2-5|few|TRBV2
CASMYGGGAFGKTQYF
TGTGCCAGCATGTATGGCGGGGGGGCTTTCGGAAAGACCCAGTACTTC
>NA|TRBJ1-3|many|TRBV28
CASRDYSIPSGNTIYF
TGTGCCAGCAGGGACTATTCTATACCCTCTGGAAACACCATATATTTT
>NA|TRBJ1-2|few|TRBV3-1
CASSHAGAGDYTNYGYTF
TGTGCCAGCAGCCACGCCGGGGCAGGGGATTACACGAACTATGGCTACACCTTC